This TCR beta chain emerged from a study of cytomegalovirus exposure and HLA in healthy donors. The CDR3 has 12 amino acids. Germline V CDR1 and CDR2: SQVTM, ANQGSEA. The germline V and J ends were trimmed by 4 bases and 0 bases, with 3 bases remaining between them. The PCR contained 60 Vbeta and 13 Jbeta primers. The assay was immunoSEQ multiplex PCR, and TCRdb's table has in-frame clones only and misses some. The table includes roughly 100,000 clones, roughly two thirds detected once. This sequence joins TRBV29-1 and TRBJ1-4; no clear D. What was sequenced was PBMCs. This TCR was recovered from a female donor in good health and CMV-seronegative. The CDR3 sequence is CSVAATNEKLFF. The CDR3, as DNA: TGCAGCGTTGCTGCAACTAATGAAAAACTGTTTTTT.